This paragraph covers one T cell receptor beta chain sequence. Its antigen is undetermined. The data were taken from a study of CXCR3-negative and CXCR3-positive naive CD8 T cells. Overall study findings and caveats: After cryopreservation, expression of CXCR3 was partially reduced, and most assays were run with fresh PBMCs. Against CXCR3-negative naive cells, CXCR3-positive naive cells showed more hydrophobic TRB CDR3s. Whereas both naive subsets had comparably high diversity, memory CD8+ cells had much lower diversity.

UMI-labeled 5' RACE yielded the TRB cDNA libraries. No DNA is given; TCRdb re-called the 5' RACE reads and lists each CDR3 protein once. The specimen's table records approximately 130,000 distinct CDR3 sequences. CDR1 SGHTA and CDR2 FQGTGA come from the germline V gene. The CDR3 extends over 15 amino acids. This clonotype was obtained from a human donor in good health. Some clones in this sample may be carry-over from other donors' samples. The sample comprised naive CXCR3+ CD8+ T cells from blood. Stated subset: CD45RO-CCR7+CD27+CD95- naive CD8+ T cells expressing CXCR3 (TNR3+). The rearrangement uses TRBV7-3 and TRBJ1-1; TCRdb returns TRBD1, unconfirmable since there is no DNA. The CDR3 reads CASSALGKADPEAFF. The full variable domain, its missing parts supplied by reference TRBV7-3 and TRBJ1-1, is GAGVSQTPSNKVTEKGKYVELRCDPISGHTALYWYRQSLGQGPEFLIYFQGTGAADDSGLPNDRFFAVRPEGSVSTLKIQRTERGDSAVYLCASSALGKADPEAFFGQGTRLTVV.